This passage covers 31 T cell receptor beta chains from one sample sequenced in a study of post-analysis software for immune sequencing data (dated by TCRdb to between 2014 and 2017). Libraries were built with PCR. Instrument on record: Illumina HiSeq 2500. To reduce PCR and sequencing biases, unique molecular identifiers were built into the TCR beta cDNA libraries. The public sequencing data were trimmed at Q25 with fastp and processed into clonotypes with MiXCR by TCRdb, which kept only in-frame beta chains. Every CDR3 protein is listed once, alongside the most common genes and DNA of its rows. Counted in this sample were a few hundred thousand distinct CDR3 sequences; about a third of them appeared once. About an eighth of the sample comes from the top ten. These TCRs are of unknown antigen specificity. What the research found in general, with its limitations: Significantly higher frequencies in patients than in controls were found for about five TRBV segments, including TRBV5-6, TRBV5-1 and TRBV20-1.

Sample: blood. These receptors were collected from a girl between 10 and 17 years old with multiple sclerosis.

The gene calls are TRBV6-5 and TRBJ1-2; D is unresolved. The V and J ends lost 0 bases and 5 bases respectively, with 16 bases between them. This CDR3 contains 16 residues. Germline-derived CDR1 and CDR2 are MNHEY and SVGAGI. CDR3 loop: CASSYSFDASGYGYTF. Written as DNA, the CDR3 is TGTGCCAGCAGTTACTCGTTTGACGCGTCTGGGTATGGCTACACCTTC.

This sequence joins TRBV12-3 or TRBV12-4 and TRBJ2-1; 8 bases align to TRBD1. The V segment lost 3 bases and the J segment 7 bases; nucleotides outside the gene matches: 5. This CDR3 region has 14 residues. CDR3 nucleotides: TGTGCCAGCAGTTTGCAGGGGGCAGCTAATGAGCAGTTCTTC. Protein sequence: CASSLQGAANEQFF.

V gene TRBV20-1 combines with J gene TRBJ2-1; 13 bases are shared with TRBD2. V lost 1 base to trimming and J lost 7 bases; unmatched junction nucleotides: 4. CDR3 length equals 15 residues. Germline V gives CDR1 DFQATT, CDR2 SNEGSKA (reference sequence). The CDR3 bases are TGCAGTGCTAGAGTGGGACTAGCGGGGACAAATGAGCAGTTCTTC. This sequence encodes CSARVGLAGTNEQFF.

This clonotype was counted a few times. The chain joins TRBV12-3 or TRBV12-4 to TRBJ1-2, with D possibly being TRBD1 (5 bases). Trimming left V 6 bases short and J 8 bases short, with 16 bases between. The CDR3 is 13 amino acids. The CDR3 DNA reads as TGTGCCAGCAGCCCGGGACTGAGACGGGGCTACACCTTC. Its translation: CASSPGLRRGYTF.

The rearrangement links TRBV20-1 to TRBJ2-3; TRBD1 matches 10 bases. Germline CDR1 DFQATT, CDR2 SNEGSKA (reference sequence). The CDR3 length is 17 residues. Trimming at V came to 3 bases and at J to 1 base, leaving 10 bases not matched to a gene. The CDR3 reads CSARPLPGTGGTDTQYF. The DNA for the CDR3 is TGCAGTGCTAGGCCCCTCCCCGGGACAGGGGGCACAGATACGCAGTATTTT.

The chain combines TRBV5-4 with TRBJ1-1; D is undetermined. From germline, CDR1 is SGHNT and CDR2 YYREEE (reference sequence). The V end was cut by 4 bases, the J end by 3 bases, with 13 bases between. This CDR3 spans 14 amino acids. The CDR3 reads CASSPREADTEAFF. The CDR3 DNA is TGTGCCAGCAGCCCCCGTGAAGCGGACACTGAAGCTTTCTTT.

The V and J genes are TRBV15 and TRBJ2-5; 8 bases align to TRBD1. J gave up 4 bases and V 0 bases, and 13 bases lay outside the gene matches. The length of the CDR3 is 18 residues. CDR1 is LNHNV and CDR2 is YYDKDF in the germline V gene (reference sequence). CDR3 loop: CATSRDLGQGATSETQYF. The CDR3 DNA reads TGTGCCACCAGCAGAGATCTTGGGCAGGGGGCGACCTCAGAGACCCAGTACTTC.

The chain links TRBV18 to TRBJ2-1; D assignment may be TRBD1 or TRBD2 (6 bases each). The CDR3 is made up of 14 amino acids. Trimming cost V 5 bases and J 0 bases, with 8 bases left between them. Looked up from germline, CDR1 is KGHSH and CDR2 is LQKENI. The CDR3 spells CASSRGDSYNEQFF. In DNA form, the CDR3 reads TGTGCCAGCTCAAGGGGGGACTCCTACAATGAGCAGTTCTTC. Full variable domain (missing parts from reference TRBV18 and TRBJ2-1): NAGVMQNPRHLVRRRGQEARLRCSPMKGHSHVYWYRQLPEEGLKFMVYLQKENIIDESGMPKERFSAEFPKEGPSILRIQQVVRGDSAAYFCASSRGDSYNEQFFGPGTRLTVL.

The chain combines TRBV30 with TRBJ2-7; 7 bases map to TRBD2. Germline lookup yields CDR1 GTSNPN and CDR2 SVGIG (reference sequence). V trimming: 5 bases; J trimming: 1 base; junction bases outside the gene matches: 2. This CDR3 is built from 12 residues. CDR3 bases: TGTGCCTGGTCCGGGGGGTCCTACGAGCAGTACTTC. Translating gives CAWSGGSYEQYF.

The chain uses TRBV29-1 and TRBJ2-7; possible D gene TRBD2, 7 bases. V dropped 4 bases and J dropped 6 bases, with 16 bases sitting between them. This CDR3 region has 13 residues. The germline CDR1 and CDR2 sequences are SQVTM and ANQGSEA. This CDR3 is CSVALGGGGEQYF. Here the CDR3 DNA reads TGCAGCGTTGCCTTGGGAGGGGGGGGCGAGCAGTACTTC.

This clonotype was observed at least ten times. CDR3 in DNA: TGTGCCACCAGCCTTGGGGGGGGAGATACGCAGTATTTT. It translates to CATSLGGGDTQYF. The chain combines TRBV15 with TRBJ2-3, with 7 bases matching TRBD2. Trimming at V came to 5 bases and at J to 5 bases, leaving 4 bases not matched to a gene. The CDR3 totals 13 residues. Germline V gene data show CDR1 as LNHNV and CDR2 as YYDKDF (reference sequence).

The rearrangement links TRBV5-1 to TRBJ1-1, with D hard to call. V lost 0 bases to trimming and J lost 4 bases, with 10 bases between them. From germline, CDR1 is SGHRS and CDR2 YFSETQ. The CDR3 extends over 14 amino acids. CDR3 sequence: CASSLAAAGTEAFF. CDR3 sequence (DNA): TGCGCCAGCAGCTTGGCGGCCGCCGGCACTGAAGCTTTCTTT.

The CDR3 region has the DNA TGTGCCAGCAGTTTTGCGGGGCCCCCGTCCTACAATGAGCAGTTCTTC. Translated, it gives CASSFAGPPSYNEQFF. The chain has TRBV28 and TRBJ2-1; maybe TRBD2 (6 bases). Germline lookup yields CDR1 MDHEN and CDR2 SYDVKM. The CDR3 runs 16 residues. V was shortened by 3 bases and J by 1 base, with 13 bases between the two germline ends.

The chain links TRBV7-9 to TRBJ2-7; tentatively, D is TRBD2 (6 bases). Germline V gene data show CDR1 as SEHNR and CDR2 as FQNEAQ (reference sequence). The CDR3 runs 17 residues. The V end lost 4 bases, the J end lost 2 bases, and 21 bases lay between the germline ends. Written as DNA, the CDR3 is TGTGCCAGCAGCTCGAGCTCGTCGCGACCGGGGGCCTACGAGCAGTACTTC. The encoded protein is CASSSSSSRPGAYEQYF. Full variable domain (remainder filled in from reference TRBV7-9 and TRBJ2-7): DTGVSQNPRHKITKRGQNVTFRCDPISEHNRLYWYRQTLGQGPEFLTYFQNEAQLEKSRLLSDRFSAERPKGSFSTLEIQRTEQGDSAMYLCASSSSSSRPGAYEQYFGPGTRLTVT.

V is TRBV4-2 and J is TRBJ2-3; 8 positions match TRBD2. CDR1 and CDR2 from the germline V gene are LGHNA and YNFKEQ. Trimming removed 0 bases from V and 3 bases from J; junction bases left unmatched: 5. This CDR3 contains 16 residues. Here the CDR3 DNA reads TGTGCCAGCAGCCAAGATCTTCGGGGGGGGACAGATACGCAGTATTTT. It yields the protein CASSQDLRGGTDTQYF.

J is TRBJ2-5 and V is TRBV7-9; the D call may be TRBD1 or TRBD2 (6 bases each). CDR1 is SEHNR and CDR2 is FQNEAQ in the germline V gene (reference sequence). Trimming shortened V by 1 base and J by 1 base, and 10 bases separated the two germline ends. The length of the CDR3 is 15 residues. DNA of the CDR3: TGTGCCAGCAGCTTAGTGGGGGGCCGCCAAGAGACCCAGTACTTC. Its protein is CASSLVGGRQETQYF.

The CDR3 sequence is CASSSTGTQNTGELFF. The CDR3 coding sequence is TGTGCCAGCAGCTCAACCGGGACACAGAACACCGGGGAGCTGTTTTTT. This chain connects TRBV12-3 or TRBV12-4 to TRBJ2-2; a weak D match, TRBD1 (6 bases). V dropped 6 bases and J dropped 1 base, with 15 bases sitting between them. The CDR3 length is 16 residues.

The gene calls are TRBV5-1 and TRBJ1-6, with 8 bases matching TRBD1. Trimming at V came to 2 bases and at J to 7 bases, leaving 8 bases not matched to a gene. CDR3 length equals 16 residues. CDR1 is SGHRS and CDR2 is YFSETQ in the germline V gene. In DNA, the CDR3 is TGCGCCAGCAGCTTACAGACAGGGGAGGCGAATTCACCCCTCCACTTT. Its translation is CASSLQTGEANSPLHF.

This chain links TRBV12-3 or TRBV12-4 with TRBJ2-3, with TRBD2 matching 9 bases. The CDR3 covers 13 residues. The trim removed 5 bases at V and 4 bases at J, leaving 1 base unmatched. The CDR3 DNA reads TGTGCCAGCAGTAAGCGGGAGGCAGATACGCAGTATTTT. Translated: CASSKREADTQYF.

This clonotype was detected once. V gene TRBV6-1 combines with J gene TRBJ1-1; unclear D gene. The ends were cut back, 6 bases at V and 10 bases at J, with 18 bases in the middle. Germline V gene sequence: CDR1 MNHNS, CDR2 SASEGT. The length of the CDR3 is 13 residues. Written as DNA, the CDR3 is TGTGCCAGCAGCCCGGACCCCAACTCTGCAGCTTTCTTT. As protein: CASSPDPNSAAFF.

The rearrangement joins TRBV7-9 to TRBJ1-5; D might be TRBD1 (5 bases). V lost 3 bases and J lost 3, with 15 bases in between. The CDR3 is 16 residues long. Germline CDR1 and CDR2: SEHNR and FQNEAQ (reference sequence). The CDR3 region is CASSFGGGGNNQPQHF. In DNA, the CDR3 is TGTGCCAGCAGCTTCGGGGGAGGAGGGAACAATCAGCCCCAGCATTTT.

This clonotype has a single count. An end of the junction does not agree with germline; a read error may underlie this. The genes are TRBV20-1 and TRBJ1-5, with D uncertain. CDR1 DFQATT and CDR2 SNEGSKA come from the germline V gene (reference sequence). CDR3 length: 12 residues. CDR3 region: CSARGTLRPQHF. The CDR3 DNA is TGCAGTGCCAGAGGCACCTTAAGGCCCCAGCATTTT.

This clonotype was observed a handful of times. The chain recombines TRBV7-2 with TRBJ2-1; D possibly corresponds to TRBD1 (5 bases). Per germline, CDR1 SGHTA and CDR2 FQGNSA. The CDR3 is made up of 13 amino acids. V was trimmed by 5 bases and J by 3 bases, leaving 8 bases between them. The CDR3 sequence is CASSPGFYNEQFF. CDR3 coding DNA: TGTGCCAGCAGCCCAGGGTTCTACAATGAGCAGTTCTTC.

This clonotype was picked up one time. This chain connects TRBV12-3 or TRBV12-4 to TRBJ2-7; TRBD1 agrees at 9 bases. J was trimmed by 7 bases and V by 1 base; bases with no gene match: 20. The length of the CDR3 is 19 residues. CDR3 nucleotides: TGTGCCAGCAGTTTAGTTATGGCGTTTCAACAGGGGGCCTACAATGAGCAGTACTTC. Its translation: CASSLVMAFQQGAYNEQYF.

This clonotype was observed a few times. This chain links TRBV27 with TRBJ1-5; D remains unclear. V lost 6 bases and J 4 bases, leaving 10 bases between the germline ends. Germline CDR1 and CDR2: MNHEY and SMNVEV (reference sequence). This CDR3 region has 13 residues. The CDR3 protein is CASRTAGNQPQHF. The CDR3 bases are TGTGCCAGCAGGACGGCCGGTAATCAGCCCCAGCATTTT.

The rearrangement uses TRBV27 and TRBJ2-5; TRBD1 agrees at 7 bases. CDR3 length: 13 residues. Germline V lookup: CDR1 MNHEY, CDR2 SMNVEV (reference sequence). The junction had 0 bases not matched to a gene; V was cut back by 4 bases and J by 1 base. DNA of the CDR3: TGTGCCAGCAGTTGGACAGGCCAAGAGACCCAGTACTTC. This translates into CASSWTGQETQYF.

This clonotype was observed a few times. This chain joins TRBV6-5 and TRBJ2-7; 9 bases map to TRBD1. The CDR3 runs to 14 residues. Germline V gene sequence: CDR1 MNHEY, CDR2 SVGAGI. The J segment lost 2 bases and the V segment lost 6 bases, leaving 5 bases of the junction unmatched. CDR3 nucleotide sequence: TGTGCCAGCAGGATACAGGGGGCACCCTACGAGCAGTACTTC. It yields the protein CASRIQGAPYEQYF.

The J gene is TRBJ2-1, the V gene TRBV6-5; TRBD1 matches at 9 bases. This CDR3 has 17 amino acids. CDR1 and CDR2 from the germline V gene are MNHEY and SVGAGI. The J segment lost 5 bases and the V segment lost 4 bases, leaving 12 bases of the junction unmatched. In DNA form, the CDR3 reads TGTGCCAGCAGTTGCCGACCCGGGACAGGGAAAGACAATGAGCAGTTCTTC. Protein: CASSCRPGTGKDNEQFF.

This clonotype was detected a few times. This may come from a read error, since a much larger clone is one base off. The chain links TRBV5-1 to TRBJ2-5, with D tentatively TRBD1 or TRBD2 (5 bases each). This CDR3 contains 14 residues. Germline lookup yields CDR1 SGHRS and CDR2 YFSETQ. The V end lost 0 bases, the J end lost 11 bases, and 17 bases lay between the germline ends. CDR3 sequence reads: CASSLGGTYNEQYF. Here the CDR3 DNA reads TGCGCCAGCAGCTTGGGTGGGACGTACAATGAGCAGTACTTC.

This clonotype has just a few counts. The chain couples TRBV5-5 to TRBJ2-5; possibly TRBD1 for D (6 bases). This CDR3 comprises 15 residues. The V and J ends lost 3 bases and 1 base respectively, with 13 bases between them. Per germline, CDR1 SGHKS and CDR2 YYEKEE (reference sequence). The CDR3 loop is CASSWGQGLQETQYF. The CDR3 nucleotides are TGTGCCAGCAGCTGGGGGCAAGGGCTCCAAGAGACCCAGTACTTC.

The chain joins TRBV5-1 to TRBJ2-2; 11 bases are shared with TRBD2. V lost 7 bases and J lost 3; bases outside the gene matches: 8. The length of the CDR3 is 16 residues. Germline V gene lookup returns CDR1 SGHRS and CDR2 YFSETQ. The CDR3 sequence: CASDRPTSGDTGELFF. The CDR3 nucleotides read TGCGCCAGCGACCGACCGACTAGCGGGGACACCGGGGAGCTGTTTTTT.